Each of the 29 T cell receptor beta chains below was sequenced from the same sample in a study of blood T cell repertoires in COVID-19. Sequencing was performed with immunoSEQ multiplex PCR; in TCRdb, only in-frame clones are kept and a portion is missing. The top ten hold approximately 1.5% of the sample, which has approximately 300,000 clones, 86% seen once. Source material: peripheral blood. The receptors were gathered from a woman in her forties or fifties with acute or convalescent COVID-19.

This rearrangement joins TRBV9 to TRBJ1-2; D possibly corresponds to TRBD1 (5 bases). CDR1 and CDR2 (germline): SGDLS, YYNGEE. This CDR3 is 13 amino acids long. The V and J ends lost 0 bases and 4 bases respectively, with 7 bases between them. The CDR3, as DNA: TGTGCCAGCAGCGTAGGACAGATCTATGGCTACACCTTC. It encodes CASSVGQIYGYTF.

The V gene is TRBV19, the J gene TRBJ2-7; 8 bases map to TRBD2. Germline CDR1 is LNHDA and CDR2 is SQIVND (reference sequence). There are 13 residues in the CDR3. Trimming at V came to 5 bases and at J to 5 bases, leaving 5 bases not matched to a gene. The CDR3 nucleotides read TGTGCCAGTAGTGCAGGGACTAGAAACGAGCAGTACTTC. Protein: CASSAGTRNEQYF.

The CDR3 DNA sequence: TGTGCCAGCAGCCGAGGGACTCACTCCTACAATGAGCAGTTCTTC. This encodes CASSRGTHSYNEQFF. The chain uses TRBV7-9 and TRBJ2-1, with D possibly being TRBD2 (6 bases). The CDR3 runs to 15 residues. Germline-derived CDR1 and CDR2 are SEHNR and FQNEAQ (reference sequence). Trimming stripped 5 bases from V and 0 bases from J, with 11 bases between.

This chain uses TRBV5-1 with TRBJ2-7, with TRBD2 identical over 10 bases. CDR1 is SGHRS, CDR2 YFSETQ, per germline. The CDR3 runs to 16 residues. The junction had 7 bases not matched to a gene; V was cut back by 4 bases and J by 0 bases. This CDR3 is CASSPRTSGHSYEQYF. CDR3 DNA: TGCGCCAGCAGCCCAAGGACTAGCGGCCACTCCTACGAGCAGTACTTC.

The chain has TRBV27 and TRBJ2-1; TRBD2 agrees at 9 bases. Germline V gives CDR1 MNHEY, CDR2 SMNVEV (reference sequence). V shed 5 bases, J shed 4 bases, and the junction held 3 bases outside the gene matches. This CDR3 contains 14 residues. DNA of the CDR3: TGTGCCAGCAGTCGACTAGCGGAATACAATGAGCAGTTCTTC. Protein product: CASSRLAEYNEQFF.

This clone was seen once. The genes are TRBV28 and TRBJ1-2, with D unresolved. V lost 4 bases to trimming and J lost 8 bases, with 11 bases between them. Germline CDR1 reads MDHEN; CDR2 reads SYDVKM. The CDR3 has 12 residues. CDR3 bases: TGTGCCAGCAGTTCCCCCCCGCGCGGCTACACCTTC. Translating gives CASSSPPRGYTF.

The chain joins TRBV24-1 to TRBJ2-6; maybe TRBD2 (5 bases). Per germline, CDR1 KGHDR and CDR2 SFDVKD. The CDR3 runs 19 residues. V was clipped by 0 bases and J by 0 bases, with 14 bases between them. The CDR3 loop is CATSDLYRGSLSGANVLTF. CDR3 sequence (DNA): TGTGCCACCAGTGATTTGTATCGCGGGTCCCTCTCTGGGGCCAACGTCCTGACTTTC.

The chain is built from TRBV5-8 and TRBJ1-5; D is possibly TRBD1 (6 bases). Looked up from germline, CDR1 is SGHTS and CDR2 is YDEGEE. Trimming took off 4 bases at V and 7 bases at J, with 18 bases between the two ends. The CDR3 contains 15 residues. CDR3 nucleotides: TGTGCCAGCAGCACCGGACAGACCATGCGGCAGCCCCAGCATTTT. This translates into CASSTGQTMRQPQHF.

J is TRBJ2-1 and V is TRBV18; TRBD2 aligns across 14 bases. Germline V gene lookup returns CDR1 KGHSH and CDR2 LQKENI. The CDR3 runs 18 residues. V shed 3 bases and J 7 bases; nucleotides not matched to a gene: 11. CDR3 region: CASSPVPGLAGALNEQFF. The CDR3 DNA follows: TGTGCCAGCTCACCCGTCCCGGGACTAGCGGGAGCTCTTAATGAGCAGTTCTTC.

This chain links TRBV29-1 with TRBJ1-1; D is perhaps TRBD1 (5 bases). V gave up 5 bases and J gave up 5 bases, with 12 bases separating them. The CDR3 is 12 amino acids. Germline lookup yields CDR1 SQVTM and CDR2 ANQGSEA. For the CDR3, the DNA is TGCAGCGTTCAGGGATTCGCGACTGAAGCTTTCTTT. Its protein product is CSVQGFATEAFF.

J is TRBJ2-6 and V is TRBV27; 11 nucleotides match TRBD1. The CDR3 consists of 18 residues. After removal of 10 bases from V and 3 bases from J, the junction contained 14 bases not matched to a gene. Per germline, CDR1 MNHEY and CDR2 SMNVEV (reference sequence). The CDR3 bases are TGTGCCACCAAAGCCGGCGGGACAGGGGGTTTTGGGGCCAACGTCCTGACTTTC. Protein product: CATKAGGTGGFGANVLTF.

This chain links TRBV3-1 (or the pseudogene TRBV3-2) with TRBJ2-7; no reliable D call. Germline V lookup: CDR1 LGHDT, CDR2 YNNKEL (reference sequence). V was cut by 4 bases and J by 3 bases, with 7 bases left in between. The CDR3 sequence is 12 residues long. CDR3 protein: CASSRSGYEQYF. CDR3 bases: TGTGCCAGCAGCCGATCAGGCTACGAGCAGTACTTC.

The chain links TRBV6-5 to TRBJ2-7; 10 bases align to TRBD2. The length of the CDR3 is 13 residues. V lost 6 bases to trimming and J lost 2 bases; unmatched junction nucleotides: 1. CDR1 is MNHEY and CDR2 is SVGAGI in the germline V gene. The CDR3 nucleotides read TGTGCCAGCAGGGGACTAGCGACCTACGAGCAGTACTTC. This gives the protein CASRGLATYEQYF.

This chain links TRBV27 with TRBJ2-5, with TRBD2 matching 11 bases. Germline CDR1 is MNHEY and CDR2 is SMNVEV (reference sequence). CDR3 length: 15 amino acids. With 3 bases clipped from V and 7 bases from J, the junction kept 7 bases outside the gene matches. Here the CDR3 DNA reads TGTGCCAGCAGTTTTTTAGCGGGAGGGCGGGGGACCCAGTACTTC. Protein: CASSFLAGGRGTQYF.

The chain recombines TRBV7-8 with TRBJ2-5; 9 positions agree with TRBD2. The CDR3 is 14 residues long. CDR1 and CDR2 (germline): SGHVS, FQNEAQ. Germline trimming cut 3 bases from V and 3 bases from J; bases unmatched to any gene: 2. In DNA form, the CDR3 reads TGTGCCAGCAGCTTTAGACTAGCGGAAGAGACCCAGTACTTC. Translating gives CASSFRLAEETQYF.

The rearrangement joins TRBV3-1 (or the pseudogene TRBV3-2) to TRBJ2-3; TRBD2 agrees at 9 bases. The CDR3 sequence is 15 residues long. Germline trimming cut 2 bases from V and 1 base from J; bases unmatched to any gene: 1. Germline CDR1 LGHDT, CDR2 YNNKEL (reference sequence). The DNA for the CDR3 is TGTGCCAGCAGCCAACGGACTAGCGGCACAGATACGCAGTATTTT. Protein product: CASSQRTSGTDTQYF.

This clone was counted only a few times. V is TRBV6-5 and J is TRBJ2-3; D unresolved. The germline gives CDR1 MNHEY, CDR2 SVGAGI. The CDR3 spans 13 residues. Trimming stripped 6 bases from V and 1 base from J, with 8 bases between. The CDR3 protein is CASSRARTDTQYF. The CDR3 DNA follows: TGTGCCAGCAGCCGAGCCCGCACAGATACGCAGTATTTT.

The chain combines TRBV5-4 with TRBJ1-1; 9 nucleotides match TRBD1. V lost 6 bases, J lost 5 bases, and 8 bases stayed unmatched. This CDR3 region has 14 residues. Germline CDR1 reads SGHNT; CDR2 reads YYREEE (reference sequence). The CDR3 DNA sequence: TGTGCCAGCACCAGTGGACAGGGGTGGACTGAAGCTTTCTTT. Protein product: CASTSGQGWTEAFF.

The chain links TRBV7-9 to TRBJ2-7; D remains unclear. This CDR3 region has 14 residues. V shed 5 bases and J shed 1 base, with 12 bases lying between them. Germline lookup yields CDR1 SEHNR and CDR2 FQNEAQ (reference sequence). The CDR3 spells CASSPILSSYEQYF. CDR3 DNA: TGTGCCAGCAGCCCTATTTTAAGTTCCTACGAGCAGTACTTC. The full variable domain, in which reference TRBV7-9 and TRBJ2-7 provide the parts outside the CDR3, is DTGVSQNPRHKITKRGQNVTFRCDPISEHNRLYWYRQTLGQGPEFLTYFQNEAQLEKSRLLSDRFSAERPKGSFSTLEIQRTEQGDSAMYLCASSPILSSYEQYFGPGTRLTVT.

This rearrangement joins TRBV19 to TRBJ2-7; possible D gene TRBD2, 5 bases. CDR1 LNHDA and CDR2 SQIVND come from the germline V gene (reference sequence). V lost 8 bases and J 4 bases, leaving 15 bases between the germline ends. The CDR3 runs to 13 residues. CDR3 residues: CASAIRGPYEQYF. The CDR3, as DNA: TGTGCCAGTGCCATCCGAGGGCCTTACGAGCAGTACTTC.

V is TRBV7-3 and J is TRBJ2-2, with 7 nucleotides matching TRBD1. Per germline, CDR1 SGHTA and CDR2 FQGTGA. The CDR3 covers 15 residues. V gave up 5 bases and J gave up 5 bases; unmatched junction bases: 8. CDR3 DNA: TGTGCCAGCAGCCAATCAAGGGGACAGACCGGGGAGCTGTTTTTT. Protein sequence: CASSQSRGQTGELFF. Based on the CDR3 plus reference TRBV7-3 and TRBJ2-2, the full variable domain is GAGVSQTPSNKVTEKGKYVELRCDPISGHTALYWYRQSLGQGPEFLIYFQGTGAADDSGLPNDRFFAVRPEGSVSTLKIQRTERGDSAVYLCASSQSRGQTGELFFGEGSRLTVL.

The V call is TRBV15, the J call TRBJ2-7, with D maybe TRBD2 (6 bases). Trimming took off 3 bases at V and 2 bases at J, with 11 bases between the two ends. The germline gives CDR1 LNHNV, CDR2 YYDKDF (reference sequence). The CDR3 runs 14 residues. The CDR3 is CATSRRDEAYEQYF. The CDR3 DNA sequence: TGTGCCACCAGCAGGCGGGACGAAGCCTACGAGCAGTACTTC.

CDR3 DNA sequence: TGCAGTGCTGGTGGTTCCAGCGGGTCCTACGAGCAGTACTTC. Translated: CSAGGSSGSYEQYF. The V gene is TRBV20-1, the J gene TRBJ2-7, with D possibly matching TRBD2 (6 bases). With 5 bases removed from V and 1 base from J, the gap between germline ends came to 15 bases. This CDR3 region has 14 residues. In germline, CDR1 is DFQATT, CDR2 SNEGSKA (reference sequence).

This chain connects TRBV7-3 to TRBJ1-1; 9 bases fit TRBD1. Trimming took 5 bases from V and 6 from J; bases not matched to a gene: 7. The CDR3 spans 14 residues. Germline assignment: CDR1 SGHTA and CDR2 FQGTGA. The CDR3 DNA is TGTGCCAGCAGCCCGGGGACAGGGAGGGCTGAAGCTTTCTTT. Protein: CASSPGTGRAEAFF.

The V and J genes are TRBV9 and TRBJ1-4, with a weak D call TRBD1 (6 bases). This CDR3 spans 13 amino acids. V was cut by 7 bases and J by 7 bases, with 14 bases left in between. Looked up from germline, CDR1 is SGDLS and CDR2 is YYNGEE. CDR3 sequence: CASGPGVTEKLFF. The DNA of the CDR3 is TGTGCCAGCGGACCAGGGGTGACTGAAAAACTGTTTTTT.

The chain is built from TRBV3-1 (or the pseudogene TRBV3-2) and TRBJ2-2, with 8 bases lining up with TRBD1. After removal of 4 bases from V and 5 bases from J, the junction contained 3 bases not matched to a gene. The CDR3 contains 14 residues. Germline V gene sequence: CDR1 LGHDT, CDR2 YNNKEL (reference sequence). The CDR3 coding sequence is TGTGCCAGCAGCCTCGGGACAGGTACCGGGGAGCTGTTTTTT. Translating it yields CASSLGTGTGELFF.

The gene calls are TRBV11-2 and TRBJ1-1, with 10 positions matching TRBD1. The CDR3 covers 16 residues. Trimming took 5 bases from V and 1 from J; bases not matched to a gene: 7. Germline CDR1 reads SGHAT; CDR2 reads FQNNGV. The DNA of the CDR3 is TGTGCCAGCAGCCGGGGACAGGGGAGGTGGAACACTGAAGCTTTCTTT. It encodes CASSRGQGRWNTEAFF.

The CDR3 spells CASSLVPGSNYGYTF. CDR3 DNA sequence: TGCGCCAGCAGCTTGGTTCCGGGTTCCAACTATGGCTACACCTTC. This chain links TRBV5-1 with TRBJ1-2; no definite D call. Germline CDR1 reads SGHRS; CDR2 reads YFSETQ. This CDR3 is 15 amino acids long. Trimming removed 0 bases at V and 2 bases at J, with 11 bases between. Combining the CDR3 with reference TRBV5-1 and TRBJ1-2 gives the whole variable domain KAGVTQTPRYLIKTRGQQVTLSCSPISGHRSVSWYQQTPGQGLQFLFEYFSETQRNKGNFPGRFSGRQFSNSRSEMNVSTLELGDSALYLCASSLVPGSNYGYTFGSGTRLTVV.

The chain carries TRBV19 and TRBJ1-5; TRBD1 might be the D (6 bases). Between the trimmed V and J ends, which lost 7 bases and 2 bases, there was a span of 15 bases. Per germline, CDR1 LNHDA and CDR2 SQIVND (reference sequence). The CDR3 consists of 15 residues. For the CDR3, the DNA is TGTGCCAGTAATAATCCCAGGGGACGCAATCAGCCCCAGCATTTT. It encodes CASNNPRGRNQPQHF.